Presented here are 26 T cell receptor beta chains from one specimen sequenced in a study of cytomegalovirus exposure and HLA in healthy donors (dated by TCRdb to 2016 to 2017). Preparation of the library involved the immunoSEQ multiplex PCR assay. For the multiplex PCR, a mixture combining 60 forward primers for TCR Vbeta segments and 13 reverse primers for TCR Jbeta segments was used. Sourced from immuneACCESS, this table was stored by TCRdb with only in-frame sequences that have V and J called. A share of the clones is absent; for the studies checked, an unresolved V gene accounts for under half, and the remainder has no known explanation. The sample has under 200,000 clones on record. The ten biggest clones cover about 6.5% of the sample. What was sequenced was PBMCs. The receptors shown here come from a man younger than 45 in good health and CMV-seronegative.

The chain combines TRBV19 with TRBJ2-7; weak D call: TRBD2 (7 bases). V was shortened by 8 bases and J by 2 bases, with 16 bases between the two germline ends. This CDR3 has 14 amino acids. Germline values: CDR1 LNHDA, CDR2 SQIVND (reference sequence). The CDR3 here is CASRGGGRTYEQYF. The CDR3 DNA reads as TGTGCCAGTCGAGGGGGGGGGAGAACCTACGAGCAGTACTTC. The full variable domain, with the rest looked up from reference TRBV19 and TRBJ2-7, is DGGITQSPKYLFRKEGQNVTLSCEQNLNHDAMYWYRQDPGQGLRLIYYSQIVNDFQKGDIAEGYSVSREKKESFPLTVTSAQKNPTAFYLCASRGGGRTYEQYFGPGTRLTVT.

This chain joins TRBV19 and TRBJ2-1; D unclear. The CDR3 runs 15 residues. V was cut by 3 bases and J by 0 bases, with 9 bases left in between. Germline V gene data show CDR1 as LNHDA and CDR2 as SQIVND (reference sequence). In DNA, the CDR3 is TGTGCCAGTAGTATGGAATGGAGCTCCTACAATGAGCAGTTCTTC. It codes for CASSMEWSSYNEQFF.

This chain links TRBV19 with TRBJ2-1; D ambiguous. From germline, CDR1 is LNHDA and CDR2 SQIVND (reference sequence). V was clipped by 4 bases and J by 4 bases, with 2 bases between them. CDR3 length equals 11 residues. Here the CDR3 reads CASSTYNEQFF. The CDR3 bases are TGTGCCAGTAGTACGTACAATGAGCAGTTCTTC.

V and J are TRBV10-3 and TRBJ1-2; D call uncertain. The germline gives CDR1 ENHRY, CDR2 SYGVKD. V was cut by 10 bases and J by 5 bases, with 14 bases left in between. This CDR3 spans 12 amino acids. DNA of the CDR3: TGTGCCACCGGGTCCGAGGGTTATGGCTACACCTTC. Its protein is CATGSEGYGYTF.

The chain recombines TRBV5-1 with TRBJ2-1; 7 nucleotides match TRBD2. Germline V CDR1 and CDR2: SGHRS, YFSETQ. With V trimmed by 4 bases and J by 1 base, 8 bases remained unmatched. The CDR3 is 16 residues long. Written as DNA, the CDR3 is TGCGCCAGCAGCATGGGATCGGGAGGATCCTACAATGAGCAGTTCTTC. Amino acid sequence: CASSMGSGGSYNEQFF.

As to this clone: The junction shows a germline mismatch at one end, possibly a read error. The CDR3, as DNA: TGTGCCAGCAGCCAAGAATCGGGTCAGGGCCGCTATGGCTACGCCTTC. Protein: CASSQESGQGRYGYAF. The chain recombines TRBV4-2 with TRBJ1-2; D possibly corresponds to TRBD1 (5 bases). The CDR3 has 16 amino acids. Germline assignment: CDR1 LGHNA and CDR2 YNFKEQ.

The chain carries TRBV27 and TRBJ2-3; D unresolved. The ends were cut back, 6 bases at V and 3 bases at J, with 4 bases in the middle. The CDR3 is made up of 11 amino acids. Germline CDR1 reads MNHEY; CDR2 reads SMNVEV (reference sequence). This chain's CDR3 is CASRRTDTQYF. In nucleotides, the CDR3 is TGTGCCAGCAGGCGTACAGATACGCAGTATTTT.

The chain joins TRBV5-4 to TRBJ2-1; 8 bases line up with TRBD2. This CDR3 comprises 16 residues. Per germline, CDR1 SGHNT and CDR2 YYREEE (reference sequence). V was clipped by 4 bases and J by 7 bases; unmatched bases: 13. The DNA for the CDR3 is TGTGCCAGCAGCGCCCAAAGGGGAGCGGGAGTGAATGAGCAGTTCTTC. Translated, it gives CASSAQRGAGVNEQFF.

This sequence joins TRBV7-2 and TRBJ1-5, with a possible D match to TRBD1 (6 bases). The V gene's germline CDR1 is SGHTA and CDR2 FQGNSA. The length of the CDR3 is 13 residues. V lost 5 bases and J lost 6, with 11 bases in between. The CDR3 spells CASSVTGTQPQHF. The CDR3, as DNA: TGTGCCAGCAGCGTAACAGGGACTCAGCCCCAGCATTTT.

CDR3: CASSREVPTYNEQFF. CDR3 DNA: TGTGCCAGCTCTAGGGAGGTGCCCACCTACAATGAGCAGTTCTTC. The chain links TRBV28 to TRBJ2-1; possibly TRBD2 for D (6 bases). With 8 bases removed from V and 2 bases from J, the gap between germline ends came to 16 bases. Germline values: CDR1 MDHEN, CDR2 SYDVKM. There are 15 residues in the CDR3.

V usage is TRBV9 and J usage is TRBJ2-3; D gene ambiguous. CDR1 SGDLS and CDR2 YYNGEE come from the germline V gene. This CDR3 region has 17 residues. Trimming stripped 0 bases from V and 1 base from J, with 15 bases between. The CDR3 loop reads CASSVDQAWWGTDTQYF. Here the CDR3 DNA reads TGTGCCAGCAGCGTAGATCAGGCGTGGTGGGGCACAGATACGCAGTATTTT.

The gene calls are TRBV28 and TRBJ1-5, with 9 bases identical to TRBD1. V trimming: 6 bases; J trimming: 7 bases; junction bases outside the gene matches: 7. Germline CDR1 and CDR2: MDHEN and SYDVKM. CDR3 length: 14 residues. The DNA for the CDR3 is TGTGCCAGCAGCTCGGGACAGGGTCACCAGCCCCAGCATTTT. Protein product: CASSSGQGHQPQHF. Together with reference TRBV28 and TRBJ1-5, the CDR3 gives the full variable domain: DVKVTQSSRYLVKRTGEKVFLECVQDMDHENMFWYRQDPGLGLRLIYFSYDVKMKEKGDIPEGYSVSREKKERFSLILESASTNQTSMYLCASSSGQGHQPQHFGDGTRLSIL.

This chain connects TRBV19 to TRBJ2-5, with a tentative D call TRBD2 (6 bases). There are 15 residues in the CDR3. Trimming cost V 4 bases and J 5 bases, with 17 bases left between them. Germline V gene data show CDR1 as LNHDA and CDR2 as SQIVND (reference sequence). The DNA of the CDR3 is TGTGCCAGTAGTAGGGGGTTCTCGGGAGATGAGACCCAGTACTTC. Protein sequence: CASSRGFSGDETQYF.

The rearrangement links TRBV7-2 to TRBJ2-5; weak D call: TRBD2 (6 bases). Germline V gene lookup returns CDR1 SGHTA and CDR2 FQGNSA. V dropped 3 bases and J dropped 5 bases, with 16 bases sitting between them. The CDR3 covers 15 residues. CDR3: CASSFQGGPGETQYF. DNA for the CDR3: TGTGCCAGCAGCTTCCAGGGAGGCCCCGGGGAGACCCAGTACTTC.

The chain carries TRBV5-6 and TRBJ2-3, with D perhaps matching TRBD2 (6 bases). The V end was cut by 0 bases, the J end by 3 bases, with 14 bases between. The CDR3 is 16 amino acids. Looked up from germline, CDR1 is SGHDT and CDR2 is YYEEEE. The CDR3 spells CASSLAAGTPTDTQYF. The CDR3 DNA sequence: TGTGCCAGCAGCTTGGCCGCCGGGACTCCAACAGATACGCAGTATTTT.

This rearrangement joins TRBV7-2 to TRBJ1-5; D is undetermined. Looked up from germline, CDR1 is SGHTA and CDR2 is FQGNSA. The V gene lost 0 bases and the J gene lost 2 bases, with 14 bases spanning the gap. This CDR3 spans 17 amino acids. The CDR3 sequence: CASSLALAGPGNQPQHF. The CDR3 coding sequence is TGTGCCAGCAGCTTAGCGCTGGCGGGCCCTGGCAATCAGCCCCAGCATTTT.

The chain employs TRBV9 and TRBJ2-7; possibly TRBD1 for D (6 bases). The CDR3 consists of 16 residues. V lost 0 bases, J lost 7 bases, and 20 bases lay in between. CDR1 SGDLS and CDR2 YYNGEE come from the germline V gene. Written as DNA, the CDR3 is TGTGCCAGCAGCGTAGGCACTCTTGGCCTTCAGGGGGAGCAGTACTTC. It translates to CASSVGTLGLQGEQYF. The full variable domain, completed using reference TRBV9 and TRBJ2-7, is DSGVTQTPKHLITATGQRVTLRCSPRSGDLSVYWYQQSLDQGLQFLIQYYNGEERAKGNILERFSAQQFPDLHSELNLSSLELGDSALYFCASSVGTLGLQGEQYFGPGTRLTVT.

The J gene is TRBJ2-1, the V gene TRBV19, with TRBD2 matching 10 bases. From germline, CDR1 is LNHDA and CDR2 SQIVND (reference sequence). The length of the CDR3 is 14 residues. The V segment lost 4 bases and the J segment 12 bases; nucleotides outside the gene matches: 9. CDR3 sequence reads: CASSTSLAGEAQFF. CDR3 nucleotide sequence: TGTGCCAGTAGTACCAGTCTAGCGGGAGAAGCGCAGTTCTTC.

The gene calls are TRBV15 and TRBJ2-3; no reliable D call. V lost 1 base and J 3 bases, leaving 2 bases between the germline ends. CDR3 length equals 12 residues. From germline, CDR1 is LNHNV and CDR2 YYDKDF (reference sequence). CDR3 region: CATSRATDTQYF. In DNA, the CDR3 is TGTGCCACCAGCAGAGCGACAGATACGCAGTATTTT.

The genes are TRBV11-2 and TRBJ2-3; D possibly corresponds to TRBD2 (7 bases). Germline V gene data show CDR1 as SGHAT and CDR2 as FQNNGV. The ends were cut back, 9 bases at V and 3 bases at J, with 16 bases in the middle. This CDR3 contains 14 residues. The CDR3 protein is CASREGGGTDTQYF. The CDR3, as DNA: TGTGCCAGTCGCGAGGGGGGGGGAACAGATACGCAGTATTTT.

V usage is TRBV19 and J usage is TRBJ2-2; perhaps TRBD2 as D (6 bases). Germline CDR1 reads LNHDA; CDR2 reads SQIVND (reference sequence). V shed 3 bases and J shed 5 bases, with 13 bases lying between them. The CDR3 loop spans 15 amino acids. CDR3 sequence reads: CASSIKKEGTGELFF. The CDR3 DNA follows: TGTGCCAGTAGTATTAAAAAGGAGGGAACCGGGGAGCTGTTTTTT.

The CDR3 bases are TGTGCCAGCAGCAGGGGACAGGGCTCGAGTGAAAAACTGTTTTTT. Residues: CASSRGQGSSEKLFF. The V gene is TRBV5-4, the J gene TRBJ1-4; 9 nucleotides align to TRBD1. From germline, CDR1 is SGHNT and CDR2 YYREEE (reference sequence). The V segment lost 4 bases and the J segment 7 bases; nucleotides outside the gene matches: 8. The CDR3 is made up of 15 amino acids.

V usage is TRBV28 and J usage is TRBJ1-1; 7 nucleotides align to TRBD1. This CDR3 has 13 amino acids. After removal of 11 bases from V and 0 bases from J, the junction contained 6 bases not matched to a gene. The V gene's germline CDR1 is MDHEN and CDR2 SYDVKM. The CDR3 coding sequence is TGTGCCTTATCGGGACAGCTGAACACTGAAGCTTTCTTT. It specifies CALSGQLNTEAFF.

The genes are TRBV2 and TRBJ2-7; 9 nucleotides align to TRBD1. The germline CDR1 and CDR2 sequences are SNHLY and FYNNEI. The CDR3 has 15 amino acids. J lost 2 bases, V lost 5 bases, and 7 bases had no gene match. CDR3: CASSSPGQGTYEQYF. DNA of the CDR3: TGTGCCAGCAGTAGTCCGGGACAGGGAACCTACGAGCAGTACTTC.

The gene calls are TRBV10-1 and TRBJ2-7; TRBD2 is a possible D gene (6 bases). The CDR3 loop spans 14 amino acids. Trimming took 6 bases from V and 3 from J, leaving 15 bases between them. The V gene's germline CDR1 is WNHNN and CDR2 SYGVQD (reference sequence). The CDR3 DNA is TGCGCCAGCAGCCCACCCGGGACTTTCTACGAGCAGTACTTC. Translating gives CASSPPGTFYEQYF.

This chain links TRBV4-1 with TRBJ1-1, with TRBD1 as a possible D gene (6 bases). V was pared by 0 bases and J by 5 bases, with 16 bases between. Germline-derived CDR1 and CDR2 are MGHRA and YSYEKL. The CDR3 covers 16 residues. The CDR3 loop is CASSQERRGRGTEAFF. The CDR3 nucleotides read TGCGCCAGCAGCCAAGAACGCAGGGGTAGAGGAACTGAAGCTTTCTTT.